Listed below are T cell receptor beta chains from one sample, sequenced in a study of blood T cell repertoires in COVID-19. Profiling relied on immunoSEQ multiplex PCR, and the TCRdb table lists in-frame clones only, not all of them. The sample consists of under 400,000 clones, 90% of them appearing once. The sample taken for sequencing was peripheral blood. The receptors come from a woman aged 30 to 39 with COVID-19, enrolled during active disease. The CDR3 runs from the conserved cysteine through the conserved F or W. D genes are given only for firm matches. The listing skips clone size in some rows; elsewhere it reads once, few, many or a size class.

TRBV4-1	TRBJ2-1	NA	TRBD1	TGCGCCAGCAGTCACAGGGGGCATGAGCAGTTCTTC	CASSHRGHEQFF
TRBV7-9	TRBJ2-7	NA	TRBD2	TGTGCCAGCAGCCCCGGTGCGGGAGTGGGCTACGAGCAGTACTTC	CASSPGAGVGYEQYF
TRBV23-1	TRBJ2-7	NA	NA	TGCGCCAGCAGTCCCCCGAGATGGTATCTCTACGAGCAGTACTTC	CASSPPRWYLYEQYF
TRBV19	TRBJ1-2	NA	NA	TGTGCCAGTAGTATTGATGGGGAGGACTATGGCTACACCTTC	CASSIDGEDYGYTF
TRBV13	TRBJ1-3	NA	NA	TGTGCCAGCACTCAGGACAGCTCTGGAAACACCATATATTTT	CASTQDSSGNTIYF
TRBV11-3	TRBJ2-1	NA	TRBD2	TGTGCCAGCAGCTCCCAGGGACTAGATTACAATGAGCAGTTCTTC	CASSSQGLDYNEQFF
TRBV19	TRBJ2-5	NA	NA	TGTGCCAGTAGTATAGATCGAGAGACCCAGTACTTC	CASSIDRETQYF
TRBV18	TRBJ1-1	NA	NA	TGTGCCAGCTCACCTCCGGCCGGGACAACCAACACTGAAGCTTTCTTT	CASSPPAGTTNTEAFF
TRBV6-5	TRBJ2-2	NA	TRBD2	TGTGCCAGCAATGTACTAGCGGGCACCGGGGAGCTGTTTTTT	CASNVLAGTGELFF
TRBV11-2	TRBJ2-3	once	TRBD1	TGTGCCAGCAGCTTAGAAATGGCGGGACAGGTCGGAGATACGCAGTATTTT	CASSLEMAGQVGDTQYF
TRBV6-5	TRBJ1-1	NA	NA	TGTGCCAGCAGTATTACGTATCGGACTGAAGCTTTCTTT	CASSITYRTEAFF
TRBV19	TRBJ1-1	NA	TRBD1	TGTGCCAGTAGTAACGACAGGGGAGTCACTGAAGCTTTCTTT	CASSNDRGVTEAFF
TRBV2	TRBJ2-3	NA	TRBD1	TGTGCCAGCAGTGAAGACAGGGGCAGCACAGATACGCAGTATTTT	CASSEDRGSTDTQYF
TRBV18	TRBJ2-2	NA	NA	TGCGCAGGAAGTTCTCGGGGGGAGCTGTTTTTT	CAGSSRGELFF
TRBV19	TRBJ1-6	NA	NA	TGTGCCAGTGGCAGACCGGAGGGCCGGGGTTCACCCCTCCACTTT	CASGRPEGRGSPLHF
TRBV5-1	TRBJ2-3	NA	TRBD2	TGCGCCAGCAGCTTAAGGGCGGGAGGGCGAACAGATACGCAGTATTTT	CASSLRAGGRTDTQYF
TRBV7-3	TRBJ2-1	NA	TRBD2	TGTGCCAGCAGCCCCGGGACTAGTGACCATGAGCAGTTCTTC	CASSPGTSDHEQFF